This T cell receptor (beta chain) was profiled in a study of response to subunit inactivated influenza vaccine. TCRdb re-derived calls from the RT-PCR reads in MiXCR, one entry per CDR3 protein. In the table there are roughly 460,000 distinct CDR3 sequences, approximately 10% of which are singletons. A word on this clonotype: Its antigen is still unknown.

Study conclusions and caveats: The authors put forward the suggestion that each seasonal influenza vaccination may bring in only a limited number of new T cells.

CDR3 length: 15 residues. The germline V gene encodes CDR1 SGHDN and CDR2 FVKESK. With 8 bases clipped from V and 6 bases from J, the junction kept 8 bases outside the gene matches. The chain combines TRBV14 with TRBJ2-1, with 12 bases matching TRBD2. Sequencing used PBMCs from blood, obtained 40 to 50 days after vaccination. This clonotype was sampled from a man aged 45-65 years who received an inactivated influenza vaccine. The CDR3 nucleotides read TGTGCCAGCTCCCTACGACTAGCGGGAGCCAATGAGCAGTTCTTC. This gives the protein CASSLRLAGANEQFF. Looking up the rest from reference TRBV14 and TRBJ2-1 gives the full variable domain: EAGVTQFPSHSVIEKGQTVTLRCDPISGHDNLYWYRRVMGKEIKFLLHFVKESKQDESGMPNNRFLAERTGGTYSTLKVQPAELEDSGVYFCASSLRLAGANEQFFGPGTRLTVL.